The subject of this entry is one T cell receptor beta chain. The target antigen is unknown. The protocol was immunoSEQ multiplex PCR, while the TCRdb copy is restricted to in-frame clones and leaves out a portion. The profile covers under 140,000 clones, with about 92% appearing a single time and 0.27% taken by the ten largest. This sample is drawn from a study of OX40 agonist ivuxolimab in advanced cancers. Study-wide points: In general, CD8+ T cells held more expanded clones than CD4+ did, on average.

After removal of 6 bases from V and 0 bases from J, the junction contained 7 bases not matched to a gene. The CDR3 sequence is 16 residues long. CDR1 is MDHEN and CDR2 is SYDVKM in the germline V gene. The receptor's source is an adult with an advanced solid tumor such as melanoma, head and neck, liver or kidney cancer. The rearrangement joins TRBV28 to TRBJ1-4, with 7 bases fitting TRBD1. Sequences were derived from CD4+ or CD8+ T cells sorted from blood, sampled in a trial of the OX40 agonist ivuxolimab. The CDR3 DNA sequence: TGTGCCAGCAGACGACAGGGTGTAGCAACTAATGAAAAACTGTTTTTT. Protein product: CASRRQGVATNEKLFF.